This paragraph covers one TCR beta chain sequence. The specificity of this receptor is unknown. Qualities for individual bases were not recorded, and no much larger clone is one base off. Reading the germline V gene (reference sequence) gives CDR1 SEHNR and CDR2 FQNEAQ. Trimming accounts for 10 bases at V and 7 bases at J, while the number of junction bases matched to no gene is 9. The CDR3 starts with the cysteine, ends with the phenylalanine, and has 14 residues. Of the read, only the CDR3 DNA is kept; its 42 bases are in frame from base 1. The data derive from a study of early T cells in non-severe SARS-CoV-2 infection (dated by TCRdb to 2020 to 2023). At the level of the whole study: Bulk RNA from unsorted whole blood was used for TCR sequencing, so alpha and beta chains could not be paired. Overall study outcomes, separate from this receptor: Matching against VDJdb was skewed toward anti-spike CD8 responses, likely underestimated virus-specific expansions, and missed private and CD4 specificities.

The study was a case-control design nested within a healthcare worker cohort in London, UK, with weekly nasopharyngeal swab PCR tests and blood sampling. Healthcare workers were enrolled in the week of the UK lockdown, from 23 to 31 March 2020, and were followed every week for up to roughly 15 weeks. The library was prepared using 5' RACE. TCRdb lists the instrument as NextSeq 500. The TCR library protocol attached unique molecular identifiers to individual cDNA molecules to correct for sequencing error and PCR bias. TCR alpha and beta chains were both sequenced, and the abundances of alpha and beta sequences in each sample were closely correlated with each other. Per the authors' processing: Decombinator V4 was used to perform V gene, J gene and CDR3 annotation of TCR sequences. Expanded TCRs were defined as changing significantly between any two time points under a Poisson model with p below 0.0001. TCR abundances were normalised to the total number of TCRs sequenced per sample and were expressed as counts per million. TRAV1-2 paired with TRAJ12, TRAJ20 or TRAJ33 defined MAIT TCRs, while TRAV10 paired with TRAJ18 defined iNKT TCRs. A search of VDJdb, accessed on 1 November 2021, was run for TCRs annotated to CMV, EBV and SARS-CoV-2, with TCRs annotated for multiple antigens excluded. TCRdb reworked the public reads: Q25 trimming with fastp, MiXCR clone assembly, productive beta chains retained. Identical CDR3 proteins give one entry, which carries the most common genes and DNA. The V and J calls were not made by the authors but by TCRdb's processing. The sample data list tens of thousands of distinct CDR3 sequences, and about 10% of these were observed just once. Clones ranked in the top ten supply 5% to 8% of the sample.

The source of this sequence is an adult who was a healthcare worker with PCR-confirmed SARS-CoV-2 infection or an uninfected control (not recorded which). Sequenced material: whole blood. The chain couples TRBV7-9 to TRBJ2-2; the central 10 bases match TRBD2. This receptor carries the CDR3 CATGLAGEIGELFF. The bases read TGTGCCACCGGGCTAGCGGGAGAAATCGGGGAGCTGTTTTTT.